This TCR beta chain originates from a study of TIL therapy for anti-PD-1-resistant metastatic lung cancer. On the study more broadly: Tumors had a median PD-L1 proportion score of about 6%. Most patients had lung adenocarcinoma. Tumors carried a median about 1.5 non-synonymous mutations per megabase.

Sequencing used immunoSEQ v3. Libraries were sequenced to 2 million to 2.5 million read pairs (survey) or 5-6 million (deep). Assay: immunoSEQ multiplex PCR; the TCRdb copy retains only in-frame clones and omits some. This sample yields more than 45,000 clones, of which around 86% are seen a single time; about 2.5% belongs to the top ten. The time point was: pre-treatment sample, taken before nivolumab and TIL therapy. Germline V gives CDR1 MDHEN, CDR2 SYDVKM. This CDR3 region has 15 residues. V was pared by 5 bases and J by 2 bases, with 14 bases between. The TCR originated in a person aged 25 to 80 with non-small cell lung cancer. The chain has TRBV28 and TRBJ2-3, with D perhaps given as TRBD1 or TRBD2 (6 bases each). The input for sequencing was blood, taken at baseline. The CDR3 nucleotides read TGTGCCAGCAGTCCATGGGGGGCTACCACAGATACGCAGTATTTT. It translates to CASSPWGATTDTQYF.